One sample yielded the 2 T cell receptor beta chains listed below, sequenced in a study of blood T cells in healthy people across ages. Next came a second PCR, run for about 7 to 12 cycles, which used a sample-barcoded 5' primer along with a J-beta primer mix. TCRdb analysed the 5' RACE reads with MiXCR anew, one entry per CDR3 protein. The sample consists of 1.5 million to 2 million distinct CDR3 sequences, about 35% of them appearing once. The sequencing sample was made of blood. The receptors stem from a woman aged 25 to 39 in good health.

Ten or more counts support this clonotype. CDR3 nucleotide sequence: TGCAGCGTCCTGGGACAGGGGGAAGTTAATGAGCAGTTCTTC. Residues: CSVLGQGEVNEQFF. This chain links TRBV29-1 with TRBJ2-1; the match to TRBD1 covers 11 bases. The V segment lost 6 bases and the J segment 7 bases; nucleotides outside the gene matches: 8. CDR1 and CDR2 (germline): SQVTM, ANQGSEA. There are 14 residues in the CDR3.

This clonotype has ten or more counts. This chain uses TRBV20-1 with TRBJ2-7; 8 bases are shared with TRBD2. Trimming removed 3 bases from V and 1 base from J; junction bases left unmatched: 8. From germline, CDR1 is DFQATT and CDR2 SNEGSKA (reference sequence). There are 15 residues in the CDR3. The CDR3 here is CSARVGGRTSYEQYF. The CDR3 nucleotides read TGCAGTGCTAGGGTAGGCGGGAGGACGTCCTACGAGCAGTACTTC.